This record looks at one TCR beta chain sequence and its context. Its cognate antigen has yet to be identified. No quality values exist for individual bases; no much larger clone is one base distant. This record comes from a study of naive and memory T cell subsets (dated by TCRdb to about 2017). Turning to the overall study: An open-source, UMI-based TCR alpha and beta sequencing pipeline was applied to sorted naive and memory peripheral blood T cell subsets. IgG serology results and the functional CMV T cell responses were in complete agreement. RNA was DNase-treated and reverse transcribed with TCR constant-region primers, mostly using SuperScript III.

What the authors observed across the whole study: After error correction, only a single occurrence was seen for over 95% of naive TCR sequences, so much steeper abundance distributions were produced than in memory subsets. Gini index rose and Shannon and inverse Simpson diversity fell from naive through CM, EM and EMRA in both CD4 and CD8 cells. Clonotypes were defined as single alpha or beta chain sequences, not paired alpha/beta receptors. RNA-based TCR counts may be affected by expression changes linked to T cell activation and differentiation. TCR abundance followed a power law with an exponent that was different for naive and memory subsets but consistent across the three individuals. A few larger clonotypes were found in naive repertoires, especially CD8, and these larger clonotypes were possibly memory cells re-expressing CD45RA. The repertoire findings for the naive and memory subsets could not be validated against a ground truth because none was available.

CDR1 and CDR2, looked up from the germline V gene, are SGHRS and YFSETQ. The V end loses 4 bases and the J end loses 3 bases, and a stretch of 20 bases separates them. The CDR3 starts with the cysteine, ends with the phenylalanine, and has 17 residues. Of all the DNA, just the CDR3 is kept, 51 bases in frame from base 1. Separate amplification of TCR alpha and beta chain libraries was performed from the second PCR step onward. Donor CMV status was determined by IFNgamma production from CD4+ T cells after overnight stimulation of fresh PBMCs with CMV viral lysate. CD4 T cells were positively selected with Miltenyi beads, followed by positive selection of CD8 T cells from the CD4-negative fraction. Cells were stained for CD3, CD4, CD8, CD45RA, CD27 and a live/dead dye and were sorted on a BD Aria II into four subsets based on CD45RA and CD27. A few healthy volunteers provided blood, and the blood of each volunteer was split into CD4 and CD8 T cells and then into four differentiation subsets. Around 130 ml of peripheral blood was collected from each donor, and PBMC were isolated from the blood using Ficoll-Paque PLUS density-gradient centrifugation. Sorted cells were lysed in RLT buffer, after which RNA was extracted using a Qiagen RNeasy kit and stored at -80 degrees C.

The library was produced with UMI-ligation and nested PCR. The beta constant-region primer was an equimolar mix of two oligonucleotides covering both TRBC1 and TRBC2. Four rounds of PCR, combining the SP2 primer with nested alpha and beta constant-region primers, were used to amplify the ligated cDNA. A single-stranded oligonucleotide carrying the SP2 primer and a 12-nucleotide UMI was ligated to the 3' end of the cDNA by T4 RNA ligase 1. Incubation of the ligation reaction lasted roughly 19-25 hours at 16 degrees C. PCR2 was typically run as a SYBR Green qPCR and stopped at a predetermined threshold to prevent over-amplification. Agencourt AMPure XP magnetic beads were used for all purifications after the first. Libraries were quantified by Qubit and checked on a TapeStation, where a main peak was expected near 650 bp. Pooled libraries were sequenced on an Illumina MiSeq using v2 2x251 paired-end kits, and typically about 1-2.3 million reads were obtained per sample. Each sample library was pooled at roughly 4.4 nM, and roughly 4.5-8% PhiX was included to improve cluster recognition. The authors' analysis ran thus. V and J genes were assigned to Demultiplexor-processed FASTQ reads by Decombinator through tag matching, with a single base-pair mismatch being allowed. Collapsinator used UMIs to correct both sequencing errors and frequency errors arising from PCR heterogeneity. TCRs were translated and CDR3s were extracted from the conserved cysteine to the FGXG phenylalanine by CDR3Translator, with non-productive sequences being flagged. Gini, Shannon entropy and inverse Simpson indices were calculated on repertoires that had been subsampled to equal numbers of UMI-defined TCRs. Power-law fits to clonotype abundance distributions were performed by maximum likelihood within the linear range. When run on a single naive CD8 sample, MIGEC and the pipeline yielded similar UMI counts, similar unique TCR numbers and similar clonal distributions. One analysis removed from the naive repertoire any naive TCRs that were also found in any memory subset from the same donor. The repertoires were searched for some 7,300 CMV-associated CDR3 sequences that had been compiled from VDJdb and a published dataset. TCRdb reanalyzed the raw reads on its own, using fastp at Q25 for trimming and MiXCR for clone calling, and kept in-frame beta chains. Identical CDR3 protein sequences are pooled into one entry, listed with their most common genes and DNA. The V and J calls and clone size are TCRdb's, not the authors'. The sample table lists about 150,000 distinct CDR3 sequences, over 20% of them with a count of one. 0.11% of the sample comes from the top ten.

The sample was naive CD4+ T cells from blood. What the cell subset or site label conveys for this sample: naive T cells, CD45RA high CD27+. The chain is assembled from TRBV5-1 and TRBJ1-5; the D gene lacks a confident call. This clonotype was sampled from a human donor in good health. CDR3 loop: CASSRGVGELPNQPQHF. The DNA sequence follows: TGCGCCAGCAGCCGCGGGGTCGGGGAATTGCCCAATCAGCCCCAGCATTTT. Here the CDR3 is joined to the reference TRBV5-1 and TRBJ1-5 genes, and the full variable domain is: KAGVTQTPRYLIKTRGQQVTLSCSPISGHRSVSWYQQTPGQGLQFLFEYFSETQRNKGNFPGRFSGRQFSNSRSEMNVSTLELGDSALYLCASSRGVGELPNQPQHFGDGTRLSIL.